The clone carrying this T cell receptor (beta chain) turned up a few times. Its specificity is unknown. This record belongs to a study of T cell repertoires in cytomegalovirus infection. Study details: Researchers turned to recently identified HLA-C-restricted CMV epitopes as well as well-studied HLA-B-restricted ones.

TCRdb re-derived calls from the reads in MiXCR, one entry per CDR3 protein. The sample contains some 500,000 distinct CDR3 sequences, 40% of which appear only once. The V gene end was trimmed by 3 bases and the J gene end by 2 bases; junction bases not matched to a gene: 6. Germline lookup yields CDR1 MGHRA and CDR2 YSYEKL. CDR3 length equals 16 residues. The V and J genes are TRBV4-1 and TRBJ2-7; 11 bases line up with TRBD1. This receptor was identified in a human donor in good health (CMV status not recorded). Some clones in this sample may be carry-over from other donors' samples. The sequenced sample was cultured PBMCs, obtained from culture after CMV antigen stimulation. This CDR3 reads CASSHGGGQGAYEQYF. CDR3 in DNA: TGCGCCAGCAGCCATGGGGGGGGACAGGGGGCCTACGAGCAGTACTTC.